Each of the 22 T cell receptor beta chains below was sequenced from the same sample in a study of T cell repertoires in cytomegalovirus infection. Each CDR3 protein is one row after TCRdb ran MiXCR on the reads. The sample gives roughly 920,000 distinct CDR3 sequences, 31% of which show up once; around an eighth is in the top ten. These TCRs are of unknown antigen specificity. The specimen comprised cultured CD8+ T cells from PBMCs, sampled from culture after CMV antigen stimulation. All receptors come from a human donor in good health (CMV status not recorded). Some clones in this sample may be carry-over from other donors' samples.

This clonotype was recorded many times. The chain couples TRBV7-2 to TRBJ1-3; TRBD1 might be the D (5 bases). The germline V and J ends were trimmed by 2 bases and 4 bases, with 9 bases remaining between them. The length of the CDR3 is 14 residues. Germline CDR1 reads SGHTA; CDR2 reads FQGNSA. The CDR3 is CASSLPGYGNTIYF. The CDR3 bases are TGTGCCAGCAGCTTACCAGGGTACGGAAACACCATATATTTT. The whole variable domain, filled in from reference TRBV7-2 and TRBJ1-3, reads GAGVSQSPSNKVTEKGKDVELRCDPISGHTALYWYRQSLGQGLEFLIYFQGNSAPDKSGLPSDRFSAERTGGSVSTLTIQRTQQEDSAVYLCASSLPGYGNTIYFGEGSWLTVV.

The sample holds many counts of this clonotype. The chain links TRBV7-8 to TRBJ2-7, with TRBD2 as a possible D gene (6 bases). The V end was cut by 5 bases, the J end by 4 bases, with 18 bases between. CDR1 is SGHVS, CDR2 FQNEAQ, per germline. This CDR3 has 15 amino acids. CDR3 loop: CASSRDLGEGYEQYV. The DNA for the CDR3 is TGTGCCAGCAGCCGGGACTTAGGGGAAGGTTACGAGCAGTACGTC.

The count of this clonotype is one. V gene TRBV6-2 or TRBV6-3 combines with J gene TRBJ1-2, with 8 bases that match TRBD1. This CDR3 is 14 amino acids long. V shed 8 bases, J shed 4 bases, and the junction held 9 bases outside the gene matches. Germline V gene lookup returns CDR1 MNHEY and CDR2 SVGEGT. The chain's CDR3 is CASGMRTGPYGYTF. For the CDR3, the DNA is TGTGCCAGCGGTATGAGGACAGGGCCCTATGGCTACACCTTC.

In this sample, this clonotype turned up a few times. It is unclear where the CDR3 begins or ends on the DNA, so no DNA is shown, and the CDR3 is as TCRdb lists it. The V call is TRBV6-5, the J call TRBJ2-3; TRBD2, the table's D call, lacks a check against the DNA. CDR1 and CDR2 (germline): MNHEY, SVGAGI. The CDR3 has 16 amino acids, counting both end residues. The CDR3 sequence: CASSSSRGDWTDTQYF.

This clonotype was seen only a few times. DNA of the CDR3: TGTGCCAGCAGTTTCACACCCTTAGGCAGAGGGTATCAGCCCCAGCATTTT. It is translated as CASSFTPLGRGYQPQHF. The chain is built from TRBV28 and TRBJ1-5, with D hard to call. Germline-derived CDR1 and CDR2 are MDHEN and SYDVKM. Deletions cut 3 bases from V and 5 bases from J, with 20 bases between. The CDR3 has 17 amino acids. Looking up the rest from reference TRBV28 and TRBJ1-5 gives the full variable domain: DVKVTQSSRYLVKRTGEKVFLECVQDMDHENMFWYRQDPGLGLRLIYFSYDVKMKEKGDIPEGYSVSREKKERFSLILESASTNQTSMYLCASSFTPLGRGYQPQHFGDGTRLSIL.

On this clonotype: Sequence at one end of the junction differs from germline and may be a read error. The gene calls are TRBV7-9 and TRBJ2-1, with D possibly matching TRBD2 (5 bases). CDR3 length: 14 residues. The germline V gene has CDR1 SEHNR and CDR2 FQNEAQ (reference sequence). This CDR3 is CASSPRGFIYEQFF. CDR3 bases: TGTGCTAGCAGCCCCCGGGGTTTCATCTATGAGCAGTTCTTC.

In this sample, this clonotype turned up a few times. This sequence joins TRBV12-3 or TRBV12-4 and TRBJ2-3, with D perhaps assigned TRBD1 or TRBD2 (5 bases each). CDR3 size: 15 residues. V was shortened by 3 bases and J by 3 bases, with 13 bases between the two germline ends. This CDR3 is CASSFQKGRTDTQYF. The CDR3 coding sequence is TGTGCCAGCAGTTTCCAAAAGGGGAGAACAGATACGCAGTATTTT.

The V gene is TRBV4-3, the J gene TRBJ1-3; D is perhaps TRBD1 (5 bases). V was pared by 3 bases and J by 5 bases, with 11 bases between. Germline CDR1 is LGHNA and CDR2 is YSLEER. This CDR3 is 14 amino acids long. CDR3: CASSHQGARNTIYF. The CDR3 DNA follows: TGCGCCAGCAGCCATCAAGGGGCACGAAACACCATATATTTT.

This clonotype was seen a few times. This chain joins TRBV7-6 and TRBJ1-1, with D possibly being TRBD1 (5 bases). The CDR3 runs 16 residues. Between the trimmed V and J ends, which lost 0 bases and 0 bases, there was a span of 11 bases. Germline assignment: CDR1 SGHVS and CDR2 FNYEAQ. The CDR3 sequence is CASSLAQDTLNTEAFF. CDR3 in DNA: TGTGCCAGCAGCTTAGCGCAGGACACCTTGAACACTGAAGCTTTCTTT. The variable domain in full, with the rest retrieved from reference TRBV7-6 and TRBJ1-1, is GAGVSQSPRYKVTKRGQDVALRCDPISGHVSLYWYRQALGQGPEFLTYFNYEAQQDKSGLPNDRFSAERPEGSISTLTIQRTEQRDSAMYRCASSLAQDTLNTEAFFGQGTRLTVV.

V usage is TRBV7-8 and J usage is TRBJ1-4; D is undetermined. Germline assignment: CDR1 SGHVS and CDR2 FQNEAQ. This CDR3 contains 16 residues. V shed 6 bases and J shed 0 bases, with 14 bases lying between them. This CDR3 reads CASRPRRAATNEKLFF. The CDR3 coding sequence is TGTGCCAGCAGACCCAGGCGGGCTGCAACTAATGAAAAACTGTTTTTT. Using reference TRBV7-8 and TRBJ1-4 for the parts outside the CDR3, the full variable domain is GAGVSQSPRYKVAKRGQDVALRCDPISGHVSLFWYQQALGQGPEFLTYFQNEAQLDKSGLPSDRFFAERPEGSVSTLKIQRTQQEDSAVYLCASRPRRAATNEKLFFGSGTQLSVL.

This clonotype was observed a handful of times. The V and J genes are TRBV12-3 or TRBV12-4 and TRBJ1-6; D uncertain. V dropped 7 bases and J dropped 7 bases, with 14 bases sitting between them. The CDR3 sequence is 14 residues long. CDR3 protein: CASTLPGGNSPLHF. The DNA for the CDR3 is TGTGCCAGCACCCTCCCGGGTGGGAATTCACCCCTCCACTTT.

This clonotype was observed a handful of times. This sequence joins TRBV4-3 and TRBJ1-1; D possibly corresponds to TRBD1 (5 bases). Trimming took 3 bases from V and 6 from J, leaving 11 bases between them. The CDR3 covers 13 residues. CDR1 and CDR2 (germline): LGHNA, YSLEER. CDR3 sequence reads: CASSQGGMAEAFF. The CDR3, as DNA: TGCGCCAGCAGCCAGGGGGGTATGGCTGAAGCTTTCTTT.

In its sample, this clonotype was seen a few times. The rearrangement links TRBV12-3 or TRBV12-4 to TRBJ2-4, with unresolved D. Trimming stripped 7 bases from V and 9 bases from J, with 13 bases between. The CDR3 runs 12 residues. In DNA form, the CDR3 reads TGTGCCAGCATGGGCAGCCTTGGCATTCAGTACTTC. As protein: CASMGSLGIQYF.

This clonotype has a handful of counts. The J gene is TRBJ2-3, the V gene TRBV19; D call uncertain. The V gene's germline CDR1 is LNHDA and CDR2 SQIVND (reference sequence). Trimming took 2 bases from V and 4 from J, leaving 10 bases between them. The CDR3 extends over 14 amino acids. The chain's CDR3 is CASSIRVGPDTQYF. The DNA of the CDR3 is TGTGCCAGTAGTATACGGGTAGGCCCAGATACGCAGTATTTT.

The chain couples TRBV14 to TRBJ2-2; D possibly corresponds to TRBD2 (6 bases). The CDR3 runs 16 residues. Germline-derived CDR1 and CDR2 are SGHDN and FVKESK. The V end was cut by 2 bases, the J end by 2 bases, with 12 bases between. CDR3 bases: TGTGCCAGCAGCCAAATGTGGGGGGACAACACCGGGGAGCTGTTTTTT. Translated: CASSQMWGDNTGELFF.

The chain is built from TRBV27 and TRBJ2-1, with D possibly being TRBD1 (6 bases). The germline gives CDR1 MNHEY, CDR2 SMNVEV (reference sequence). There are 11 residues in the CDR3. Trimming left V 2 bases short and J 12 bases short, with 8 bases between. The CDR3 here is CASSLRGLQFF. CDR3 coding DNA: TGTGCCAGCAGTTTAAGGGGGTTGCAGTTCTTC.

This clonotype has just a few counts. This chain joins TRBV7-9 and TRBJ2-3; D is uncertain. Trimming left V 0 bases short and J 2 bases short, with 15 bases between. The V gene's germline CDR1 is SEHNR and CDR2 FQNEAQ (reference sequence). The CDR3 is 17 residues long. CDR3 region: CASSLARNLINTDTQYF. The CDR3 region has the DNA TGTGCCAGCAGCTTAGCGAGAAATCTTATCAACACAGATACGCAGTATTTT.

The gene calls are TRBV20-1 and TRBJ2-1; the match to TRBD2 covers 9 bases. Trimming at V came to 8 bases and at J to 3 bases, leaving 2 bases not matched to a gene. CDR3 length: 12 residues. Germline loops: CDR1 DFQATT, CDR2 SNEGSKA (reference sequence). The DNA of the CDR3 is TGCAGTCCACTAGCGGGCTACAATGAGCAGTTCTTC. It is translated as CSPLAGYNEQFF.

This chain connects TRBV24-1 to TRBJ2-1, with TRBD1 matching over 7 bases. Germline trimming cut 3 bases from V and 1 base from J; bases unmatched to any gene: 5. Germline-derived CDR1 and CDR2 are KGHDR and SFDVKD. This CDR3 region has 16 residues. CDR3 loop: CATSDQGGWSYNEQFF. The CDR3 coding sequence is TGTGCCACCAGTGATCAAGGGGGCTGGTCCTACAATGAGCAGTTCTTC.

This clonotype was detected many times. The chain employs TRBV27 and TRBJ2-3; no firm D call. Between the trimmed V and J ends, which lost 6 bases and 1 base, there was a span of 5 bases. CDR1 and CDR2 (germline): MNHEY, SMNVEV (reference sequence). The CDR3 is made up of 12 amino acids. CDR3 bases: TGTGCCAGCAGCCCGCGCACAGATACGCAGTATTTT. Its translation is CASSPRTDTQYF.

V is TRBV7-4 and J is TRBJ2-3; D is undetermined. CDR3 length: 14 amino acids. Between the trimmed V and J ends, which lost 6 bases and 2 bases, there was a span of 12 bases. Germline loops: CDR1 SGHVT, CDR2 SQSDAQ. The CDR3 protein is CASSRAGYTDTQYF. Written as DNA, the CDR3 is TGTGCCAGCAGTCGGGCAGGATACACAGATACGCAGTATTTT.

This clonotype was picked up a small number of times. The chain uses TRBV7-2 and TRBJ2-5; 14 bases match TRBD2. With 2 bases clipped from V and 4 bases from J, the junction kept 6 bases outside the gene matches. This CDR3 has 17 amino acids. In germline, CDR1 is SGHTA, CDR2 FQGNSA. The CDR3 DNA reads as TGTGCCAGCAGCTTAAGGTCCGGACTAGCGGGGGGAGAGACCCAGTACTTC. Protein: CASSLRSGLAGGETQYF.